A selection of T cell receptor beta chains follows, all from one sample in a study of shared clonotypes between healthy human individuals. Assay used: immunoSEQ multiplex PCR; TCRdb lists only in-frame clones, some missing. The table lists some 2.1 million clones, roughly 93% of them singletons. Input material: naive CD8+ T cells from PBMCs. These receptor sequences come from a man aged 18 to 35 in good health. Some clones in this sample may be carry-over from other donors' samples. The CDR3 runs from the conserved cysteine through the conserved F or W. The D gene is left open where the match is weak. Where a row states a size, it is once, few, many or the class of an expanded clone; other rows omit it.

v_gene	d_gene	abundance	j_gene	CDR3aa	CDR3nt
TRBV9	-	-	TRBJ2-1	CASSVVEREQFF	TGTGCCAGCAGCGTAGTCGAGCGGGAGCAGTTCTTC
TRBV29-1	TRBD1	-	TRBJ2-1	CSATTGGPGNEQFF	TGCAGCGCTACGACAGGGGGTCCGGGCAATGAGCAGTTCTTC
TRBV18	-	few	TRBJ1-1	CASSHMNTEAFF	TGTGCCAGCTCCCACATGAACACTGAAGCTTTCTTT
TRBV6-1	TRBD1	-	TRBJ2-7	CASDEDRSYEQYF	TGTGCCAGCGATGAGGACAGGAGCTACGAGCAGTACTTC
TRBV30	TRBD2	-	TRBJ2-7	CAWSVTGGSQQYF	TGTGCCTGGAGTGTAACGGGAGGGTCTCAGCAGTACTTC
TRBV15	-	-	TRBJ1-2	CATSPGYVYGYTF	TGTGCCACCAGCCCTGGGTATGTTTATGGCTACACCTTC
TRBV30	TRBD1	-	TRBJ2-4	CAWGQGAGNIQYF	TGTGCCTGGGGACAGGGGGCGGGAAACATTCAGTACTTC
TRBV7-8	TRBD2	once	TRBJ2-1	CASSLARLAGAQFF	TGTGCCAGCAGCTTAGCGAGGCTAGCGGGAGCCCAGTTCTTC
TRBV10-3	-	-	TRBJ1-2	CAISDSLGVHGYTF	TGTGCCATCAGTGACAGTTTGGGGGTCCATGGCTACACCTTC
TRBV4-1	TRBD2	-	TRBJ2-3	CASSPSGSLDTQYF	TGCGCCAGCAGCCCTAGCGGGAGCCTAGATACGCAGTATTTT
TRBV7-8	-	-	TRBJ2-1	CASSLRDWPPYNEQFF	TGTGCCAGCAGCTTAAGGGACTGGCCCCCCTACAATGAGCAGTTCTTC
TRBV29-1	-	-	TRBJ1-2	CSVAGFYGYTF	TGCAGCGTTGCAGGGTTCTATGGCTACACCTTC
TRBV13	TRBD2	-	TRBJ2-2	CASSPTLAGTGELFF	TGTGCCAGCAGCCCCACACTAGCGGGAACCGGGGAGCTGTTTTTT
TRBV19	-	-	TRBJ1-1	CASIAAPGWNTEAFF	TGTGCCAGTATCGCAGCACCTGGGTGGAACACTGAAGCTTTCTTT
TRBV28	TRBD1	-	TRBJ1-1	CASRSDRGNTEAFF	TGTGCCAGCAGATCAGACAGGGGGAACACTGAAGCTTTCTTT
TRBV7-9	TRBD2	-	TRBJ2-7	CASSLALAGEQYF	TGTGCCAGCAGCTTAGCACTAGCGGGGGAGCAGTACTTC
TRBV2	-	-	TRBJ2-7	CASSDDPSGAAAYEQYF	TGTGCCAGCAGTGATGACCCCAGTGGAGCGGCCGCCTACGAGCAGTACTTC
TRBV4-1	TRBD1	-	TRBJ1-4	CASSQVWPGGLKLFF	TGCGCCAGCAGCCAAGTCTGGCCAGGGGGTCTAAAACTGTTTTTT